The clone carrying this TCR beta chain was picked up one time. This entry is derived from a study of T cell changes during pregnancy in multiple sclerosis. This CDR3 has 16 amino acids. Germline assignment: CDR1 KGHSH and CDR2 LQKENI. With 7 bases clipped from V and 8 bases from J, the junction kept 14 bases outside the gene matches. Assay: immunoSEQ multiplex PCR; the TCRdb copy retains only in-frame clones and omits some. The table has 60,000 to 95,000 clones, just over 90% seen once. The V gene is TRBV18, the J gene TRBJ2-1; 10 nucleotides align to TRBD1. Sequenced here: CD4+ T cells from peripheral blood mononuclear cells, sampled before pregnancy. The sequence was obtained from a female donor with multiple sclerosis, enrolled in a pregnancy study. CDR3 amino acids: CASYTGTGVKRYEQFF. The CDR3 nucleotides read TGTGCCAGCTATACCGGGACAGGGGTTAAAAGGTATGAGCAGTTCTTC.